What follows is one TCR beta chain and its context. Its specificity is not known. The source of the sample is a study of memory CD4+ T cells and cytomegalovirus serostatus. Looking at the study overall: Donors were healthy Belgian adults, 9 CMV seropositive and under 30 seronegative. Study conclusions and caveats: Each of fewer than 80 CMV-associated TCRbeta sequences occurred in one to five individuals. The CMV-associated TCR signature appears largely within the CD4+ memory repertoire.

The sort gate was single viable CD3+CD4+CD8-CD45RO+ cells for memory CD4+ T cells. Serum IgG to CMV pp150, pp28, p38 and p52 defined serostatus. Sequencing was performed with immunoSEQ multiplex PCR; in TCRdb, only in-frame clones are kept and a portion is missing. Found here are about 31,000 clones, about 80% of them singletons; the top ten hold 0.63%. Germline lookup yields CDR1 MDHEN and CDR2 SYDVKM. CDR3 length: 16 amino acids. Trimming shortened V by 6 bases and J by 0 bases, and 15 bases separated the two germline ends. This TCR derives from an adult in good health and CMV-seronegative. Some clones in this sample may be carry-over from other donors' samples. The chain has TRBV28 and TRBJ1-3; no clear D. The sample consisted of memory CD4+ T cells from blood. For the CDR3, the DNA is TGTGCCAGCAGAAATTCGGAGGGTTTCTCTGGAAACACCATATATTTT. It yields the protein CASRNSEGFSGNTIYF.